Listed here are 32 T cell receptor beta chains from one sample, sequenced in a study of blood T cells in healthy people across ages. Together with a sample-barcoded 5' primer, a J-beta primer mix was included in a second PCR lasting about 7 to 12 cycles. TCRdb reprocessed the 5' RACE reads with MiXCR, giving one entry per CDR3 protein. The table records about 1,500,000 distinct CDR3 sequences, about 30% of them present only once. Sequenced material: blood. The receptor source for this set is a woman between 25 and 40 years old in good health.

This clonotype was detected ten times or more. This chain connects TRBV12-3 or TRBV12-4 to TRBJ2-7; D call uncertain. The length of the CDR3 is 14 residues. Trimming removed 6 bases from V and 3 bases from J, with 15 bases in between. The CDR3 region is CASSPSGEGYEQYF. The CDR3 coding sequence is TGTGCCAGCAGCCCTTCCGGAGAAGGCTACGAGCAGTACTTC.

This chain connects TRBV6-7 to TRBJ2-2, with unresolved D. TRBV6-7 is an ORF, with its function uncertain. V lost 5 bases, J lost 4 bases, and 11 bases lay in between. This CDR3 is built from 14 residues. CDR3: CASSPRFGTGELFF. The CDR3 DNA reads TGTGCCAGCAGTCCCCGCTTCGGCACCGGGGAGCTGTTTTTT.

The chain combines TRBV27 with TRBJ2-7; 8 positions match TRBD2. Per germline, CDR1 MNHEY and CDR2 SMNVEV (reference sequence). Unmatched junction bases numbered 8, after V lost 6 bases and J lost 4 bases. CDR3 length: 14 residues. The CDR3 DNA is TGTGCCAGCAGCGACGGAATAGCGGGATACGAGCAGTACTTC. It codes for CASSDGIAGYEQYF.

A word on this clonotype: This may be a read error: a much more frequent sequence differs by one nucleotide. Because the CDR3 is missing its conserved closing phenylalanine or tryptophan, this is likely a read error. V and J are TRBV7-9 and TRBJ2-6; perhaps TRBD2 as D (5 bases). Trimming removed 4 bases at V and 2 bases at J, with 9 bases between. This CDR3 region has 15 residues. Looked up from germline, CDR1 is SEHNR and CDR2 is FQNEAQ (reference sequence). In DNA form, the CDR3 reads TGTGCCAGCAGCTCCGCTAGCACTGGGGCCAACGTCCTGACTTGC. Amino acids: CASSSASTGANVLTC.

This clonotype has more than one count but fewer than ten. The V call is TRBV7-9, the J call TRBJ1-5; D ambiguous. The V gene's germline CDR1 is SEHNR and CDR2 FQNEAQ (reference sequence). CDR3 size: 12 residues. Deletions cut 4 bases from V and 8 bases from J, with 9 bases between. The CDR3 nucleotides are TGTGCCAGCAGCTCGGGTATGGAGCCCCAGCATTTT. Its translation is CASSSGMEPQHF. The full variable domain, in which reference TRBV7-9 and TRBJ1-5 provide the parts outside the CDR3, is DTGVSQNPRHKITKRGQNVTFRCDPISEHNRLYWYRQTLGQGPEFLTYFQNEAQLEKSRLLSDRFSAERPKGSFSTLEIQRTEQGDSAMYLCASSSGMEPQHFGDGTRLSIL.

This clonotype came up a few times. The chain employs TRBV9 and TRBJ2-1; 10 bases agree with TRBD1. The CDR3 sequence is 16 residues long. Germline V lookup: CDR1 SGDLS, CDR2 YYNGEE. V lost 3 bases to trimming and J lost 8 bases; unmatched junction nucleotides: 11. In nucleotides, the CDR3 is TGTGCCAGCAGCGGAGACGGGGGACAGGGGTACGATGAGCAGTTCTTC. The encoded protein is CASSGDGGQGYDEQFF.

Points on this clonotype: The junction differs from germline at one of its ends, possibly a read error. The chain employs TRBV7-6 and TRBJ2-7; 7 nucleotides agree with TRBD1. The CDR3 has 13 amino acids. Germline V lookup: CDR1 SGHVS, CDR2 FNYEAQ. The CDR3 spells CASSLDTGDEQDF. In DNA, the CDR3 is TGTGCCAGCAGCTTGGACACAGGGGACGAGCAGGACTTC.

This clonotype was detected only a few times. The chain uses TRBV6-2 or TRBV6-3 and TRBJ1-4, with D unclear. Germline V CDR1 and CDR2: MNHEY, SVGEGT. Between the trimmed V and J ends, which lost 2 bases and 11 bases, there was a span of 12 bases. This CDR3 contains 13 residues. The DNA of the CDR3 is TGTGCCAGCAGTTACGATCCTCTTAGGAAACTGTTTTTT. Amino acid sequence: CASSYDPLRKLFF.

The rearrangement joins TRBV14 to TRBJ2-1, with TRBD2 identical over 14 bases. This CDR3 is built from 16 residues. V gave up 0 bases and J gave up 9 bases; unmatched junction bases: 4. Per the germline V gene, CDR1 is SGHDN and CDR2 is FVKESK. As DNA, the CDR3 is TGTGCCAGCAGCCAAGATACGGGACTAGCGGGAGCTGAGCAGTTCTTC. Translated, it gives CASSQDTGLAGAEQFF.

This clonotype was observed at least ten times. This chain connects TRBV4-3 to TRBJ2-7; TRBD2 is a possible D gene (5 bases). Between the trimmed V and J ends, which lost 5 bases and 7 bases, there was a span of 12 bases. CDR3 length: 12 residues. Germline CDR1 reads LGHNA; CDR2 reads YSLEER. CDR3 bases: TGCGCCAGCAGCGGTCGAACTAGGGAGCAGTACTTC. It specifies CASSGRTREQYF.

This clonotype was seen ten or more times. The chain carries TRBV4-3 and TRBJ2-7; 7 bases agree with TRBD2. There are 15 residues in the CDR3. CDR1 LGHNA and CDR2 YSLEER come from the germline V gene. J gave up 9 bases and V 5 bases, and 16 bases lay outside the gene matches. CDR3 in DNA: TGCGCCAGCAGCACCCGACTAGCCACGGGCTCTGTGCAGTACTTC. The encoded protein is CASSTRLATGSVQYF.

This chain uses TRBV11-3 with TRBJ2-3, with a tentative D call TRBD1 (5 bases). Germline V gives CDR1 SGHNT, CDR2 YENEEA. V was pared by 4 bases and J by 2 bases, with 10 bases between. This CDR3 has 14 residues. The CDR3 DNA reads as TGTGCCAGCAGCTGGGGCAGTTACACAGATACGCAGTATTTT. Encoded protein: CASSWGSYTDTQYF.

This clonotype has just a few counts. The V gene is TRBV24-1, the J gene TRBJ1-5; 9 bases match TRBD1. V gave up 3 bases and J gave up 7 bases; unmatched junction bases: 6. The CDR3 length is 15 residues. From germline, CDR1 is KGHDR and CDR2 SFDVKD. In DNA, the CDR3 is TGTGCCACCAGTGATCCCGGACAGGGGAGCCAGCCCCAGCATTTT. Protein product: CATSDPGQGSQPQHF.

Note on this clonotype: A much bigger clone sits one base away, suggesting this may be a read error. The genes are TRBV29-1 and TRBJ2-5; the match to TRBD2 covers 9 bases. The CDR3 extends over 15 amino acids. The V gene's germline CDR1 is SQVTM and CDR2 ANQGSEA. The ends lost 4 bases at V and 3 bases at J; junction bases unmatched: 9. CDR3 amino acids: CSVAKVAGEEETQYF. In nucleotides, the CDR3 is TGCAGCGTTGCGAAGGTAGCGGGAGAGGAAGAGACCCAGTACTTC.

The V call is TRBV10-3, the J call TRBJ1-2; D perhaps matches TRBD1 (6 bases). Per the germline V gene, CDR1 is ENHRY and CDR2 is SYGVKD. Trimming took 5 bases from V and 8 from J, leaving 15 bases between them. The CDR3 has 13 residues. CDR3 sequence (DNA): TGTGCCATCAGTCCCGGGACATATCTGGGCTACACCTTC. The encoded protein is CAISPGTYLGYTF.

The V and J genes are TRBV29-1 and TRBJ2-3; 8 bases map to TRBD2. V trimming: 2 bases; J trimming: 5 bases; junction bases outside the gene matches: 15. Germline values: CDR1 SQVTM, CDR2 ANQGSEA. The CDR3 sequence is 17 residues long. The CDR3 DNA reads TGCAGCGTTGAACCCTTAGGGGTCAGCGGGAGTCAAGATACGCAGTATTTT. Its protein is CSVEPLGVSGSQDTQYF.

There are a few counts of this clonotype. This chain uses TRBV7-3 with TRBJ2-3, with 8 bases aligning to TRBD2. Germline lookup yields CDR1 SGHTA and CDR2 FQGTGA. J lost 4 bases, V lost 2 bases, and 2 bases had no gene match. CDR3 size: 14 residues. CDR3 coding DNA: TGTGCCAGCAGCTTACGGGGGGGTGCAGATACGCAGTATTTT. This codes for CASSLRGGADTQYF. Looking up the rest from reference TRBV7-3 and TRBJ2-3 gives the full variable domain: GAGVSQTPSNKVTEKGKYVELRCDPISGHTALYWYRQSLGQGPEFLIYFQGTGAADDSGLPNDRFFAVRPEGSVSTLKIQRTERGDSAVYLCASSLRGGADTQYFGPGTRLTVL.

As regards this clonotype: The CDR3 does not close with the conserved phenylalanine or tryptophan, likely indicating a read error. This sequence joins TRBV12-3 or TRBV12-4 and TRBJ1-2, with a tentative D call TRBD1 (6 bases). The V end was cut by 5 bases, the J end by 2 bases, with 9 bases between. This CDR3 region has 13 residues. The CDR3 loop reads CASSPGQNYGYTY. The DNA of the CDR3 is TGTGCCAGCAGTCCCGGACAGAACTATGGCTACACCTAC.

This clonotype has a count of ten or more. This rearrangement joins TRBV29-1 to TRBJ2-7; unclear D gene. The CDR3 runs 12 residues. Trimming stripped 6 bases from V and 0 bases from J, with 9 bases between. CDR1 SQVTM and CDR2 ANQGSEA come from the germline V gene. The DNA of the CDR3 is TGCAGCGTCCAGACGGACTCCTACGAGCAGTACTTC. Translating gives CSVQTDSYEQYF.

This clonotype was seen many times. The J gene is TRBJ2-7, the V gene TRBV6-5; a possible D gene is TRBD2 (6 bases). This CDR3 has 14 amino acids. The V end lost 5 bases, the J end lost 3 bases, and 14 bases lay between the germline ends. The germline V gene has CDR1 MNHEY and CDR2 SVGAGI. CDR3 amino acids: CASSRREISYEQYF. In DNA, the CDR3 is TGTGCCAGCAGTCGTCGGGAGATTAGCTACGAGCAGTACTTC.

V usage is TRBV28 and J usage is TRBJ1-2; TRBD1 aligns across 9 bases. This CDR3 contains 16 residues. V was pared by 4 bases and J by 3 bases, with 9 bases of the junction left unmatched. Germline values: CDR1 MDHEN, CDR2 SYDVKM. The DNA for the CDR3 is TGTGCCAGCAGTTCGCTCACAGGGGGCCCCGACTATGGCTACACCTTC. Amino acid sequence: CASSSLTGGPDYGYTF.

The CDR3 bases are TGCGCCAGCAGCTGGTCGCTCCCCGGCGAGACCCAGTACTTC. As protein: CASSWSLPGETQYF. The chain carries TRBV5-1 and TRBJ2-5; D remains unclear. Trimming took 3 bases from V and 5 from J, leaving 14 bases between them. Germline lookup yields CDR1 SGHRS and CDR2 YFSETQ. The CDR3 contains 14 residues.

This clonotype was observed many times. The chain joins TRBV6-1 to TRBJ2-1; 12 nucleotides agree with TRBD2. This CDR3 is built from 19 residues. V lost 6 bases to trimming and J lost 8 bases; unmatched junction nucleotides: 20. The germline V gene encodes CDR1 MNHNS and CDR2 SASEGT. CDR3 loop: CASSPRLAGDSPVQDEQFF. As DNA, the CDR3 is TGTGCCAGCAGCCCGAGACTAGCGGGAGACTCACCCGTACAGGATGAGCAGTTCTTC.

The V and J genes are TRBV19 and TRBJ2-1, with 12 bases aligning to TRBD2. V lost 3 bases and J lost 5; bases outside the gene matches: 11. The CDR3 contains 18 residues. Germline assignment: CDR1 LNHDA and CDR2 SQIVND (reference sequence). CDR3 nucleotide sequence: TGTGCCAGTAGTATGGACCCACTAGCGGGAGGTTCCCACAATGAGCAGTTCTTC. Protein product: CASSMDPLAGGSHNEQFF.

This CDR3 is CASSPPTSRSGTQYF. Here the CDR3 DNA reads TGTGCCAGCTCACCCCCCACGTCTCGGTCAGGTACGCAGTATTTT. The gene calls are TRBV18 and TRBJ2-3, with D hard to call. Trimming removed 3 bases from V and 8 bases from J, with 18 bases in between. The CDR3 runs to 15 residues. Germline assignment: CDR1 KGHSH and CDR2 LQKENI.

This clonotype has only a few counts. Written as DNA, the CDR3 is TGTGCCAGCAGCAGGACAATGGATGAGCAGTTCTTC. Translated: CASSRTMDEQFF. This chain links TRBV5-4 with TRBJ2-1; a possible D gene is TRBD1 (5 bases). Germline-derived CDR1 and CDR2 are SGHNT and YYREEE (reference sequence). V dropped 4 bases and J dropped 8 bases, with 10 bases sitting between them. The CDR3 has 12 amino acids.

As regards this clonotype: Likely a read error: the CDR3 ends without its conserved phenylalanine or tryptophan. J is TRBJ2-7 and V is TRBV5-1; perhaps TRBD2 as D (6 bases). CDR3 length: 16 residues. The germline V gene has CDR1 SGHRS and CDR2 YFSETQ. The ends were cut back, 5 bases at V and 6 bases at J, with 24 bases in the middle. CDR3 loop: CASRSLTRGGDGEQYC. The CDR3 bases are TGCGCCAGCAGGAGCTTGACTAGAGGAGGGGACGGCGAGCAGTACTGC.

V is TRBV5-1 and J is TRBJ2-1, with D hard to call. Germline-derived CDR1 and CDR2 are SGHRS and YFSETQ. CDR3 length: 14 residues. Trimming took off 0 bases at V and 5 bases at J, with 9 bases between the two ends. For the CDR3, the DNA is TGCGCCAGCAGCTTGGGGGGTGACGACAATGAGCAGTTCTTC. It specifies CASSLGGDDNEQFF.

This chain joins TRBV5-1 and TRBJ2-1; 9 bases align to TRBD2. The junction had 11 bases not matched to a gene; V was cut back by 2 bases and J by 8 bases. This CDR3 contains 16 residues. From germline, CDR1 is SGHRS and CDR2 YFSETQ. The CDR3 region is CASSFTGTSSVDEQFF. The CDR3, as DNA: TGCGCCAGCAGCTTCACCGGGACTAGCTCGGTGGATGAGCAGTTCTTC.

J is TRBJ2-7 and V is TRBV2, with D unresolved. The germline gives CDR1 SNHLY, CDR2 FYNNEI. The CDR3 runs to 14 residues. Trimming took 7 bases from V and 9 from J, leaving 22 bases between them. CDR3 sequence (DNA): TGTGCCAGCATCCCGCAAGGCACCTCGTGGAGGCAGTACTTC. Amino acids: CASIPQGTSWRQYF.

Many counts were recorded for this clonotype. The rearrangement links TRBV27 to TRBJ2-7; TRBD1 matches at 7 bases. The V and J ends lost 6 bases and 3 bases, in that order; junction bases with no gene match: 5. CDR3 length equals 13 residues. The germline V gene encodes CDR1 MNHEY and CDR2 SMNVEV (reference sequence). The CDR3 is CASSTGTDYEQYF. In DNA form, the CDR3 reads TGTGCCAGCAGCACCGGGACAGACTACGAGCAGTACTTC.

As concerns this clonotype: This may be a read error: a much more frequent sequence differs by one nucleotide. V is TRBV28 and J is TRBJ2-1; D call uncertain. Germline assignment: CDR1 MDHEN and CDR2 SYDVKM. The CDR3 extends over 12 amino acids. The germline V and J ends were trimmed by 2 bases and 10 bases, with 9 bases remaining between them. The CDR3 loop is CASSLPHYEQFF. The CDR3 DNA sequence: TGTGCCAGCAGTTTACCCCACTACGAGCAGTTCTTC.